This T cell receptor beta chain was observed in a study of shared clonotypes between healthy human individuals (TCRdb year 2020). For the wider study: A couple of women and a few men aged 18 to 49 years were included in the cohort. For each donor, CD4 naive and CD4 memory were each given three plates, CD8 naive was given two plates, and CD8 memory was given one plate. To estimate repertoire size and how much clonotypes are shared between individuals, the study performed deep sequencing of blood TCR repertoires from a handful of healthy adults. To increase sequencing depth and limit assay-specific biases, different laboratories used diverse techniques to prepare libraries and sequence TCR repertoires. Per donor, leukapheresis produced somewhere between about 0.8 and 9 billion PBMCs. What the research found in general, with its limitations: Naive subsets generally had larger estimated clonotype richness than memory subsets did. Sampling was restricted to blood, and TCR repertoires in tissue are likely to differ from TCR repertoires in blood. Sharing across a few donors was observed for about 4.8% of naive CD4, over 3% of naive CD8, over 2% of memory CD4, and over 0.3% of memory CD8 clonotypes. The genetic and exposure-history diversity represented was limited by the small number of donors. Compared with non-shared clonotypes, the clonotypes found in all four sorted-subset donors had higher generation probabilities. Pairwise subsampling indicated that sequencing depth was expected to affect the degree of clonotype sharing among donors. Even with the large sequencing depth, rarefaction of the sorted-subset datasets indicated that sequencing was incomplete.

Comment on this clone: Its antigen target is currently unknown. Base qualities are not provided; no much larger clone lies one nucleotide away.

Using the deep immunoSEQ assay, multiplex PCR amplified TCR CDR3 regions from genomic DNA. Genomic DNA extracted from each cell subset was distributed evenly over all wells of several immunoSEQ 96-well plates, and each plate served as one replicate. Each replicate PCR for sorted subsets received around 200 ng genomic DNA, equal to roughly 29,000 T cell genomes. Purified libraries were quantified with a Qubit 3.0 fluorometer, sized on a Bioanalyzer 2100, and re-quantified with the KAPA Library Quantification kit. Each immunoSEQ 96-well plate was sequenced on its own single-read 150-cycle Illumina NextSeq 550 flow cell. In the original analysis: The immunoSEQ output contained only junctional sequences without quality scores, so filtering could not match that applied to full-length reads. To assign V/J genes and CDR3, sequences were annotated using PyIR, a Python wrapper for IgBLAST v1.9, with IMGT germline references. Any read was removed if the V/J assignment was weak (E-value above 1e-6), the CDR3 was missing, or the read contained stop codons, out-of-frame junctions, or ambiguous translated residues. A V3J clonotype was defined by an identical inferred V gene, J gene, and CDR3 amino acid sequence. The percentage overlap between two repertoires was calculated by dividing the number of shared unique clonotypes by the size of the smaller repertoire. RTK rarefaction, the Chao1 estimator, and Recon v2.1 estimates of unobserved clonotypes were used to assess repertoire richness. OLGA was used to compute generation probabilities for all TCRbeta clonotypes that the gDNA method yielded from a few donors. In TCRdb, the immuneACCESS table is reduced to in-frame sequences with V and J assigned. These tables do not hold every clone; where another copy was compared, an unresolved V gene accounts for under half, and the others remain unexplained. V, J and clone size are taken as reported in that table, and D and trimming were inferred from the DNA itself. The table for this sample lists 700,000 to 950,000 clones; about 96% of them were counted only once. Of the sample, about 0.21% is held by the ten largest clones.

CDR1 is given as MGHRA and CDR2 as YSYEKL, both from the germline V gene. The germline V end is reduced by 1 base and the J end by 7 bases; junction bases left unmatched: 7. The CDR3, from cysteine to phenylalanine, totals 14 residues. Only the CDR3 region is kept as DNA, spanning 42 bases read in frame from base 1. CD8 naive samples were obtained by positive selection for CCR7 among CD45RO-negative cells, yielding a CD45RA+CCR7+ population from which TemRA cells were excluded. Healthy HIV-negative adults with no recently reported acute infections or vaccinations were included as donors. Only Caucasian adults living in Nashville, Tennessee, USA were represented among the donors. Blood was collected by leukapheresis, and PBMCs were isolated by Ficoll-Histopaque density gradient centrifugation and then cryopreserved in liquid nitrogen vapor phase. Analytical flow cytometry was used to check the purity and quantity of each magnetically sorted T cell population. Genomic DNA was isolated from each sorted fraction and quantified by UV absorbance on a Nanodrop 2000c.

The sequence links TRBV4-1 to TRBJ2-7; 7 bases in the middle match TRBD1. The sequence came from a man under 40 in good health. The specimen was naive CD8+ T cells sorted from blood. This specimen's cell subset or site label, interpreted: CD45RA+CCR7+. CDR3 region: CASSQAEGAGEQYF. The DNA sequence reads TGCGCCAGCAGCCAAGCCGAGGGGGCAGGGGAGCAGTACTTC.